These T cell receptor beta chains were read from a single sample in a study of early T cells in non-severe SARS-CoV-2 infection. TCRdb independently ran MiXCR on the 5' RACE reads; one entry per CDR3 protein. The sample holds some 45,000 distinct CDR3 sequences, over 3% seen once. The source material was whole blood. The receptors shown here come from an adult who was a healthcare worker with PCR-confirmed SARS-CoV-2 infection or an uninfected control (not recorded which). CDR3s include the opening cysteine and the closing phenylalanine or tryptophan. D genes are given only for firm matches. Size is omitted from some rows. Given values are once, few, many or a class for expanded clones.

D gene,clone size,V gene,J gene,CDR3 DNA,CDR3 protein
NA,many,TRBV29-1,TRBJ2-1,TGCAGCGTTTCCCGGGACCCCGGCGGCTACAATGAGCAGTTCTTC,CSVSRDPGGYNEQFF
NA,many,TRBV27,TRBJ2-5,TGTGCCAGCAGTTTATCGAGACTGTACCAAGAGACCCAGTACTTC,CASSLSRLYQETQYF
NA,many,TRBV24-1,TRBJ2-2,TGTGCCACCAGTGATTCCAGGAACCCCACCGGGGAGCTGTTTTTT,CATSDSRNPTGELFF
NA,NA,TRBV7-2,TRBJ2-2,TGTGCCAGCAGCCGCTCAGACAGACACACCGGGGAGCTGTTTTTT,CASSRSDRHTGELFF
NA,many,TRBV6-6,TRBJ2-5,TGTGCCAGCAGTTACTCTGGGGGTTCGGAGACCCAGTACTTC,CASSYSGGSETQYF
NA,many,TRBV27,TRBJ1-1,TGTGCCAGCAGTTCTTTACAGCTATACACTGAAGCTTTCTTT,CASSSLQLYTEAFF
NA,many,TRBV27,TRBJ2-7,TGTGCCAGCAGTTGGCAAGGGGGCGAGCAGTACTTC,CASSWQGGEQYF
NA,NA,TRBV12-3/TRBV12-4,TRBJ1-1,TGTGCCAGCAGTTTAGACAGGGCCCATGAAGCTTTCTTT,CASSLDRAHEAFF
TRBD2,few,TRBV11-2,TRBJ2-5,TGTGCCAGCAGCTTACTAGCGGCCCAAGAGACCCAGTACTTC,CASSLLAAQETQYF
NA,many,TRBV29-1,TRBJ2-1,TGCAGCGTGGGCCCAAAAAATGAGCAGTTCTTC,CSVGPKNEQFF
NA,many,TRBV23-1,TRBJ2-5,TGCGCCAGCAGTGGGGGAGGAACAGCCCAAGAGACCCAGTACTTC,CASSGGGTAQETQYF
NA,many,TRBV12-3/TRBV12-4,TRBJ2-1,TGTGCCAGCAGTTCCCGGAGAGACAATGAGCAGTTCTTC,CASSSRRDNEQFF
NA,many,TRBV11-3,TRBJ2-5,TGTGCCAGCAGCCCTCCGACAGGAGAAGAGACCCAGTACTTC,CASSPPTGEETQYF
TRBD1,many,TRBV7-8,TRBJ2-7,TGTGCCAGCAGCTGGGGACAGGACTACGAGCAGTACTTC,CASSWGQDYEQYF
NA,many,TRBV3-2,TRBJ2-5,TGTGCCAGCAGCCAAGATAAACTCCCCAAGACCCAGTACTTC,CASSQDKLPKTQYF
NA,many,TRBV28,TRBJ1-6,TGTGCCAGCAGTTCGAACGGGGCCGCACATAATTCACCCCTCCACTTT,CASSSNGAAHNSPLHF
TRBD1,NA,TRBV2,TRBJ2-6,TGTGCCAGCAGTGTGGACAGGGTTACTTCTGGGGCCAACGTCCTGACTTTC,CASSVDRVTSGANVLTF
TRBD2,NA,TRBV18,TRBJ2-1,TGTGCCAGCTCACCCCCGGGACTAGCGGGGAACAATGAGCAGTTCTTC,CASSPPGLAGNNEQFF
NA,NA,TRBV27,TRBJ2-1,TGTGCCAGCAGTTCCGGTGACTCCTACAATGAGCAGTTCTTC,CASSSGDSYNEQFF
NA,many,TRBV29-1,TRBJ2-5,TGCAGCGTAGAGGACACGGGGCGCCAAGAGACCCAGTACTTC,CSVEDTGRQETQYF
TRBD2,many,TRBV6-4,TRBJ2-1,TGTGCCAGCAGTGATAACGGGGGGGGATACAATGAGCAGTTCTTC,CASSDNGGGYNEQFF
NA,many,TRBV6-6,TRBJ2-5,TGTGCCAGCAGCCAATGGCGGGAGACCCAGTACTTC,CASSQWRETQYF
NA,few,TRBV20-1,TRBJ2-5,TGCAGTGCTAGAGATCGCGGGGTAGGAGAGACCCAGTACTTC,CSARDRGVGETQYF
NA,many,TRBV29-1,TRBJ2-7,TGCAGCGCCGCCCGGAGCTCCTACGAGCAGTACTTC,CSAARSSYEQYF
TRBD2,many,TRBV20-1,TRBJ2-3,TGCAGTGCTAGGAGTTCACTAGCGGGGGGGCCGGCAGATACGCAGTATTTT,CSARSSLAGGPADTQYF
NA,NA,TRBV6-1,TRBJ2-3,TGTGCCAGCACCAAAAAAAAAGACGGTAACCTAGTAACAGATACGCAGTATTTT,CASTKKKDGNLVTDTQYF
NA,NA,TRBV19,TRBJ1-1,TGTGCCAGCACCGGGGGGAACACTGAAGCTTTCTTT,CASTGGNTEAFF
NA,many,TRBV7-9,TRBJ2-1,TGTGCCAGCAGCCCGTTGCCTAACAATGAGCAGTTCTTC,CASSPLPNNEQFF
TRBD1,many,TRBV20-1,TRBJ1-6,TGCAGTGCCTCTCGGACAGGGCGGAATTCACCCCTCCACTTT,CSASRTGRNSPLHF
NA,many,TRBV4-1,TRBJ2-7,TGCGCCAGCAGCCAAGATCGGGGGAGAGGCGAGCAGTACTTC,CASSQDRGRGEQYF
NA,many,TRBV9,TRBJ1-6,TGTGCCAGCAGCGCTCGTCCACATTCACCCCTCCACTTT,CASSARPHSPLHF
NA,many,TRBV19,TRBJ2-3,TGTGCCAGTAGTCCAAGGACATCTTCCACAGATACGCAGTATTTT,CASSPRTSSTDTQYF
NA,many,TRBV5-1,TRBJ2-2,TGCGCCAGCGGGTCCAAAAACATACCCGGGGAGCTGTTTTTT,CASGSKNIPGELFF
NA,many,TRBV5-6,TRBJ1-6,TGTGCCAGCTGCGCGGGTCAAAGGCGGTCACCCCTCCACTTT,CASCAGQRRSPLHF
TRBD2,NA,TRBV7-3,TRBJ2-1,TGTGCCAGCACCCCTAGCGGGAGAAGGGGAGGTGAGCAGTTCTTC,CASTPSGRRGGEQFF
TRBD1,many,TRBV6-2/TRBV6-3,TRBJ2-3,TGTGCCAGCACAGAGGGGGCCGGAGATACGCAGTATTTT,CASTEGAGDTQYF
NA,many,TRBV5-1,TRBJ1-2,TGCGCCAGCAGCCCCACTGTTCCGGCAAGGGGCTACACCTTC,CASSPTVPARGYTF
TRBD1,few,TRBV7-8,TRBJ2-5,TGTGCCAGCAGCCAATCGGCCGGGACAGGGGGCCGAGAGACCCAGTACTTC,CASSQSAGTGGRETQYF
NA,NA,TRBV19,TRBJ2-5,TGTGCCAGTAGTGTCGGCAGACAAGAGACCCAGTACTTC,CASSVGRQETQYF
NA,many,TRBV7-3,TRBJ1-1,TGTGCCAGCAGTTTGACAATTGGGACTGAAGCTTTCTTT,CASSLTIGTEAFF
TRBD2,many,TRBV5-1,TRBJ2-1,TGCGCCAGCAGCCAGGGTAGCGGGGGAGCATACAATGAGCAGTTCTTC,CASSQGSGGAYNEQFF
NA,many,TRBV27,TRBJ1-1,TGTTACAAAGAGGGTAGGTTCACTGAAGCTTTCTTT,CYKEGRFTEAFF
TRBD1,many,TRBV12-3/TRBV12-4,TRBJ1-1,TGTGCCAGCATTACACAGGGGAGAGGCACTGAAGCTTTCTTT,CASITQGRGTEAFF
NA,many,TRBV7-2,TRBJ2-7,TGTGCCAGCAGCTTTCGGCCCGGACTCCGAGCCTACGAGCAGTACTTC,CASSFRPGLRAYEQYF
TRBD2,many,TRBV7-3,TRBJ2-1,TGTGCCAGCAGCTTAGACGGGAGGAGGGTAGGTGAGCAGTTCTTC,CASSLDGRRVGEQFF
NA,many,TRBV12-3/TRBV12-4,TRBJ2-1,TGTGCCAGCAGTCGCAGGGGTGGGGGCTCCTACAATGAGCAGTTCTTC,CASSRRGGGSYNEQFF
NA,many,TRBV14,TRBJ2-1,TGTGCCAGCAGCCAATCCCAATGGAATGAGCAGTTCTTC,CASSQSQWNEQFF